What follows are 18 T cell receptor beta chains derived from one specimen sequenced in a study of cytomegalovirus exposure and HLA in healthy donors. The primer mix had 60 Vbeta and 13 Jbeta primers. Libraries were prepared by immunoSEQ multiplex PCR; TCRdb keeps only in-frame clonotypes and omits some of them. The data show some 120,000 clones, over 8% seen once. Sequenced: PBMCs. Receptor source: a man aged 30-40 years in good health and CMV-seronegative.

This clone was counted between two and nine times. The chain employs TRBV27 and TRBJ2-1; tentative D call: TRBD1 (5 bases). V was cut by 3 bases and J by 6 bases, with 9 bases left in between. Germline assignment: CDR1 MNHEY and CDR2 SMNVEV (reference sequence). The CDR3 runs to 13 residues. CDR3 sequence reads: CASSFQGINEQFF. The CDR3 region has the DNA TGTGCCAGCAGTTTCCAGGGAATCAATGAGCAGTTCTTC.

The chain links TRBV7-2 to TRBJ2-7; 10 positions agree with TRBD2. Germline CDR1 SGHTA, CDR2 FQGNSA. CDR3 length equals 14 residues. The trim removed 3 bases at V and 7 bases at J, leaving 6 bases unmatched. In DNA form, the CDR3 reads TGTGCCAGCAGCTTTACTAGCGGGATGGGAGAGCAGTACTTC. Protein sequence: CASSFTSGMGEQYF.

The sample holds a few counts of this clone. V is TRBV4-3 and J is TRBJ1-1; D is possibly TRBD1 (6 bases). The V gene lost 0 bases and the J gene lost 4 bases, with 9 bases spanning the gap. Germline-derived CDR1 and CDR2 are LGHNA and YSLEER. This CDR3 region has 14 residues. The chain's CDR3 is CASSQERGGTEAFF. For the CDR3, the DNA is TGCGCCAGCAGCCAAGAGAGAGGGGGCACTGAAGCTTTCTTT.

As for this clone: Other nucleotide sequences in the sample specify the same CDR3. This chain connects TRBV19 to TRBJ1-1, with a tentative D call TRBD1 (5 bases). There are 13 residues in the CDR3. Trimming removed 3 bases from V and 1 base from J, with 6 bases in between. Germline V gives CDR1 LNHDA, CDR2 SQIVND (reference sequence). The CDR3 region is CASSIGGNTEAFF. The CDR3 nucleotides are TGTGCCAGTAGTATCGGGGGGAACACTGAAGCTTTCTTT.

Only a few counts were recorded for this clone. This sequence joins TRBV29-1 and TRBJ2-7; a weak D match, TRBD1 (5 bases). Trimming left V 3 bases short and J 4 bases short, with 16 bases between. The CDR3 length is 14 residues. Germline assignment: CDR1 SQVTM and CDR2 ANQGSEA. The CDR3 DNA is TGCAGCGTTGAGGTTACTGGGGCAGCTTACGAGCAGTACTTC. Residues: CSVEVTGAAYEQYF.

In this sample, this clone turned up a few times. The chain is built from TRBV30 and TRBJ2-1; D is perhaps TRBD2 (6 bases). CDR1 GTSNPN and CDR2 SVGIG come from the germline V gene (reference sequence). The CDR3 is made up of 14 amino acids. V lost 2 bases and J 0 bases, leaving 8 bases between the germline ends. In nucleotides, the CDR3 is TGTGCCTGGAGTATCGGGAGCTCCTACAATGAGCAGTTCTTC. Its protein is CAWSIGSSYNEQFF.

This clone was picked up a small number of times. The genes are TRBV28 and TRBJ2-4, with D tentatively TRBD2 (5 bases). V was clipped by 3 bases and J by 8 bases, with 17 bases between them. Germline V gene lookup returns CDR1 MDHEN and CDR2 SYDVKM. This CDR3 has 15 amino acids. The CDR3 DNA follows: TGTGCCAGCAGTTTCGTCTCCCTCCCGAGGGACATTCAGTACTTC. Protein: CASSFVSLPRDIQYF.

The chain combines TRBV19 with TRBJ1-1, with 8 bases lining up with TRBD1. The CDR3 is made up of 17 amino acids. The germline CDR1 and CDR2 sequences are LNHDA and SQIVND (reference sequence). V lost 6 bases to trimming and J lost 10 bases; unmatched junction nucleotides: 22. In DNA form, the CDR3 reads TGTGCCAGTAGGGATCCAGGGGGCTTCGAGAACGGCTATCGAGCTTTCTTT. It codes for CASRDPGGFENGYRAFF. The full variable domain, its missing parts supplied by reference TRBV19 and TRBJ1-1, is DGGITQSPKYLFRKEGQNVTLSCEQNLNHDAMYWYRQDPGQGLRLIYYSQIVNDFQKGDIAEGYSVSREKKESFPLTVTSAQKNPTAFYLCASRDPGGFENGYRAFFGQGTRLTVV.

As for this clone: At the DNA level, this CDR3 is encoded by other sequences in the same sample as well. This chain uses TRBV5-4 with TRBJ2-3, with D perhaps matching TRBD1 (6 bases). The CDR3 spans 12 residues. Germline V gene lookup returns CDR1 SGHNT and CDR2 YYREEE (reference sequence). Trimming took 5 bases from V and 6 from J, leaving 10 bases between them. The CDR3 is CASSPGQDTQYF. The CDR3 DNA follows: TGTGCCAGCAGTCCAGGACAGGATACGCAGTATTTT.

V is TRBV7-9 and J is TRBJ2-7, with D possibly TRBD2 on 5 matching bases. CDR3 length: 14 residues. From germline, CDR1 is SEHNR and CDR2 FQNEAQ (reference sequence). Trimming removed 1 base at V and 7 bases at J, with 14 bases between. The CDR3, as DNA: TGTGCCAGCAGCTTAGATCCGGGGATGGGAGAGCAGTACTTC. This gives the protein CASSLDPGMGEQYF. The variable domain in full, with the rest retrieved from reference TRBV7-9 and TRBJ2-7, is DTGVSQNPRHKITKRGQNVTFRCDPISEHNRLYWYRQTLGQGPEFLTYFQNEAQLEKSRLLSDRFSAERPKGSFSTLEIQRTEQGDSAMYLCASSLDPGMGEQYFGPGTRLTVT.

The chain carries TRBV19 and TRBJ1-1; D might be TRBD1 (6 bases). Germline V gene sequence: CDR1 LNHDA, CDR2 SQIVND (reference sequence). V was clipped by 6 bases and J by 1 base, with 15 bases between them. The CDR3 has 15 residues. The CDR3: CASRVQGLGNTEAFF. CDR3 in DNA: TGTGCCAGTAGGGTACAGGGATTAGGGAACACTGAAGCTTTCTTT.

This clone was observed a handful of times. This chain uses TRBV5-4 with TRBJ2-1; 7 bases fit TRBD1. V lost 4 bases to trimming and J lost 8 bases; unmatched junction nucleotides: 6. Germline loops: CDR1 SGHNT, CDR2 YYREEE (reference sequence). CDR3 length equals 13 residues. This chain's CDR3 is CASSRQGGDEQFF. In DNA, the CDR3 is TGTGCCAGCAGCCGACAGGGTGGCGATGAGCAGTTCTTC.

CDR3 protein: CASSVGDKETQYF. CDR3 nucleotide sequence: TGTGCCAGCAGTGTGGGAGACAAAGAGACCCAGTACTTC. The chain carries TRBV6-1 and TRBJ2-5, with D perhaps matching TRBD2 (5 bases). Germline V lookup: CDR1 MNHNS, CDR2 SASEGT. This CDR3 is built from 13 residues. Deletions cut 4 bases from V and 3 bases from J, with 9 bases between.

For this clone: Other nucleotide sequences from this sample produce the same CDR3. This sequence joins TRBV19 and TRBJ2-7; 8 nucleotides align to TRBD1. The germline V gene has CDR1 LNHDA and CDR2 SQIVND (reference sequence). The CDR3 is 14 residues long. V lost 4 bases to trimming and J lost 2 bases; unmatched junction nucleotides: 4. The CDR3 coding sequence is TGTGCCAGTAGTACCGGACAGGGACCCTACGAGCAGTACTTC. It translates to CASSTGQGPYEQYF. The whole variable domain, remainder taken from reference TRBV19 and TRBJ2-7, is DGGITQSPKYLFRKEGQNVTLSCEQNLNHDAMYWYRQDPGQGLRLIYYSQIVNDFQKGDIAEGYSVSREKKESFPLTVTSAQKNPTAFYLCASSTGQGPYEQYFGPGTRLTVT.

The CDR3 loop is CASSLGTGAGDGYTF. DNA of the CDR3: TGTGCCAGCAGCTTGGGGACAGGCGCAGGGGATGGCTACACCTTC. The chain uses TRBV5-6 and TRBJ1-2; 7 nucleotides line up with TRBD1. The CDR3 totals 15 residues. Per germline, CDR1 SGHDT and CDR2 YYEEEE. J gave up 6 bases and V 0 bases, and 8 bases lay outside the gene matches.

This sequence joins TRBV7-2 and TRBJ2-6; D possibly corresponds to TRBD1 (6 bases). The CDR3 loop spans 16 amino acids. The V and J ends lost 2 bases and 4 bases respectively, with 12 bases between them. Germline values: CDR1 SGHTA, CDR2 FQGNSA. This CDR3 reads CASSLLQGTGANVLTF. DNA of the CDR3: TGTGCCAGCAGCTTATTACAGGGAACCGGGGCCAACGTCCTGACTTTC.

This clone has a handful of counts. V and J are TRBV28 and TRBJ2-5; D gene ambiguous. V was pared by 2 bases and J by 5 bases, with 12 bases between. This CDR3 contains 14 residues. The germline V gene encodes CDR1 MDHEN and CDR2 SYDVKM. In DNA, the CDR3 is TGTGCCAGCAGTTTAAGTGGGTTCGGGGAGACCCAGTACTTC. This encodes CASSLSGFGETQYF.

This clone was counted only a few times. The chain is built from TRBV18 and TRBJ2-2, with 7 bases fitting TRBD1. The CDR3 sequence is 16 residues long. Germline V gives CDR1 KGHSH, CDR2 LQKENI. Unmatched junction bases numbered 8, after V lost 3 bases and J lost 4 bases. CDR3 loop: CASSPGMTGPTGELFF. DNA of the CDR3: TGTGCCAGCTCACCGGGAATGACAGGGCCCACCGGGGAGCTGTTTTTT.